What follows is one TCR beta chain and its context. Its antigen is unidentified. The data were taken from a study of shared clonotypes between healthy human individuals. About the study: The composition of the donors was a couple of women and three men aged 18 to 49. Donors had three CD4 naive, three CD4 memory, two CD8 naive and one CD8 memory plate apiece. Study results and limitations: When compared with the clonotypes that were shared by all four sorted-subset donors, the non-shared clonotypes turned out to have lower generation probabilities.

In the sorted-subset replicate PCRs, 200 ng DNA, 29,000 or so T cell genomes, was used. Some clones are missing from TCRdb's copy, which holds only in-frame ones; the method was immunoSEQ multiplex PCR. Of about 380,000 clones in the sample, approximately 96% were seen once. With V trimmed by 4 bases and J by 0 bases, 2 bases remained unmatched. The CDR3 runs to 13 residues. Germline CDR1 and CDR2: GTSNPN and SVGIG (reference sequence). V is TRBV30 and J is TRBJ2-7; 8 bases map to TRBD2. The specimen sequenced was memory CD8+ T cells sorted from blood. Indicated subset: CD45RO+ cells pooled with CCR7-negative TemRA cells. This TCR derives from a man under 40 in good health. The CDR3 region is CAWTLAGSYEQYF. In DNA, the CDR3 is TGTGCCTGGACCCTAGCGGGCTCCTACGAGCAGTACTTC.